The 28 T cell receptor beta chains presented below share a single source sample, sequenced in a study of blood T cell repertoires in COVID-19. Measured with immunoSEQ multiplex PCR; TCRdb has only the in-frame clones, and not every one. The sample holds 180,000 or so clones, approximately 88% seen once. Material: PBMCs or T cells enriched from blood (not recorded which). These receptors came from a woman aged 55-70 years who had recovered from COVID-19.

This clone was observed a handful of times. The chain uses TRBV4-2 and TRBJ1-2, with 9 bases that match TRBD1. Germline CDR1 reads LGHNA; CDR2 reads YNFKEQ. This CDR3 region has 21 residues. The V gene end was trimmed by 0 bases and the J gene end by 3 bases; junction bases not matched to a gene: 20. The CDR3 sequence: CASSQDGGYGTGLRTYYGYTF. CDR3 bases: TGTGCCAGCAGCCAAGATGGGGGTTATGGGACAGGGTTACGGACCTACTATGGCTACACCTTC.

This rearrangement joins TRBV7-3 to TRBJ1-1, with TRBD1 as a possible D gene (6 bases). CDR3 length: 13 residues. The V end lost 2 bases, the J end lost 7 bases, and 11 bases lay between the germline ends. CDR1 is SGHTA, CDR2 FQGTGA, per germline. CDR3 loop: CASSLSGGDEAFF. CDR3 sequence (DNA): TGTGCCAGCAGCTTATCGGGGGGCGATGAAGCTTTCTTT.

DNA of the CDR3: TGCGCCAGCAGCCAAGAAAGAGCGGCACTCTATGGCTACACCTTC. This sequence encodes CASSQERAALYGYTF. This sequence joins TRBV4-1 and TRBJ1-2, with D uncertain. The germline gives CDR1 MGHRA, CDR2 YSYEKL. The CDR3 is 15 amino acids. Trimming stripped 0 bases from V and 4 bases from J, with 12 bases between.

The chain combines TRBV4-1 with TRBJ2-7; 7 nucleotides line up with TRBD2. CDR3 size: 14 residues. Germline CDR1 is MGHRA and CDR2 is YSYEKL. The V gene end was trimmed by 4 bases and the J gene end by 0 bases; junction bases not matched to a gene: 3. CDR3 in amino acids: CASSRGLLSYEQYF. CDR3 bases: TGCGCCAGCAGCCGGGGACTACTCTCCTACGAGCAGTACTTC.

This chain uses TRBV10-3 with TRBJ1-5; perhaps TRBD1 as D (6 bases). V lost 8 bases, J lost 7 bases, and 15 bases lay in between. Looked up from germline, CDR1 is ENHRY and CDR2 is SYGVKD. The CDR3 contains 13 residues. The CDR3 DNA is TGTGCCATCCAAGGGGGAATCGGGCAGCCCCAGCATTTT. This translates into CAIQGGIGQPQHF.

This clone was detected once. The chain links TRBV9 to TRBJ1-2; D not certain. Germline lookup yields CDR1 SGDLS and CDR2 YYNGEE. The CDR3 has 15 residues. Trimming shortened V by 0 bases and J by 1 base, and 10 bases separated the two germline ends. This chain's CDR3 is CASSVDSSLNYGYTF. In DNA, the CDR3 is TGTGCCAGCAGCGTAGATAGCAGCCTTAACTATGGCTACACCTTC.

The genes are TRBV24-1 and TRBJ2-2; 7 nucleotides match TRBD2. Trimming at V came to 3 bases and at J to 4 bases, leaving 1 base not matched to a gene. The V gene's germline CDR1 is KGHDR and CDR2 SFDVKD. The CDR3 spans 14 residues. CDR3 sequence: CATSDGGGTGELFF. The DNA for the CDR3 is TGTGCCACCAGTGATGGGGGGGGCACCGGGGAGCTGTTTTTT.

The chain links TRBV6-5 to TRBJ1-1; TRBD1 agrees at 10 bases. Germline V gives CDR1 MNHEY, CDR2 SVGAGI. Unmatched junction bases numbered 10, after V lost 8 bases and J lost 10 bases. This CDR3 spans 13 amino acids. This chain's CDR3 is CASSGQGRLGAFF. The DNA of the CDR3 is TGTGCCAGCTCGGGACAGGGGAGACTCGGAGCTTTCTTT.

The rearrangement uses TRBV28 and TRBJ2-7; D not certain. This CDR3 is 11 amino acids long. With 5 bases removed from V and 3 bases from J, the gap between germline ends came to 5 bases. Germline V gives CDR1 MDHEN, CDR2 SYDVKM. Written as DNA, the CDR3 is TGTGCCAGCAGTAGCCTCTACGAGCAGTACTTC. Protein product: CASSSLYEQYF. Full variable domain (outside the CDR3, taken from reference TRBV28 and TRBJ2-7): DVKVTQSSRYLVKRTGEKVFLECVQDMDHENMFWYRQDPGLGLRLIYFSYDVKMKEKGDIPEGYSVSREKKERFSLILESASTNQTSMYLCASSSLYEQYFGPGTRLTVT.

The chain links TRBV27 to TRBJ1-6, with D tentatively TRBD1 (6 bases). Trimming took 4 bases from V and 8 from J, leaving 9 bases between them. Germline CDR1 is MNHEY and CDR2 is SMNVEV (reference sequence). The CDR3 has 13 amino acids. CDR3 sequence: CASSSGGYSPLHF. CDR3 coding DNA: TGTGCCAGCAGTTCGGGGGGCTATTCACCCCTCCACTTT.

CDR3 sequence (DNA): TGTGCCAGCAGGATCAGGGATACTGAAGCTTTCTTT. This encodes CASRIRDTEAFF. The chain carries TRBV6-5 and TRBJ1-1; tentatively, D is TRBD1 (5 bases). CDR1 is MNHEY, CDR2 SVGAGI, per germline. V lost 6 bases and J lost 5, with 10 bases in between. This CDR3 has 12 residues.

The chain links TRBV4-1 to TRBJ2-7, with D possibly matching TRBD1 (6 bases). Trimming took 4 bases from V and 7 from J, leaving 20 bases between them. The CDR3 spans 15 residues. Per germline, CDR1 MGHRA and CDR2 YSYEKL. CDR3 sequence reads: CASSPPLGGMVEQYF. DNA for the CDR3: TGCGCCAGCAGCCCCCCCCTAGGGGGAATGGTTGAGCAGTACTTC.

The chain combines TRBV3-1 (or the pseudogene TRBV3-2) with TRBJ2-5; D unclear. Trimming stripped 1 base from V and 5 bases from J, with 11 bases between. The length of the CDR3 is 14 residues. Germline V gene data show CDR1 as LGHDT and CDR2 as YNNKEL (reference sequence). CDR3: CASSQVQASETQYF. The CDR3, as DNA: TGTGCCAGCAGCCAAGTTCAAGCGTCGGAGACCCAGTACTTC.

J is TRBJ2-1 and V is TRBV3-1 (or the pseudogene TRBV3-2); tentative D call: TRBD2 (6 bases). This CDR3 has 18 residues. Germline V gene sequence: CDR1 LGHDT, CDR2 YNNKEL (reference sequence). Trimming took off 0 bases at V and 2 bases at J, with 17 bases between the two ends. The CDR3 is CASSQDRDGSVPYNEQFF. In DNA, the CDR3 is TGTGCCAGCAGCCAAGATCGGGACGGGAGTGTCCCCTACAATGAGCAGTTCTTC.

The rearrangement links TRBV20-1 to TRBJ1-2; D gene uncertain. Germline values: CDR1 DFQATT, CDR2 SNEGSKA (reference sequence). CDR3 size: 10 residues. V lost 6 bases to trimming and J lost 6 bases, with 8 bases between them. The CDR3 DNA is TGCAGTGCCAGCGGGGATGGCTACACCTTC. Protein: CSASGDGYTF.

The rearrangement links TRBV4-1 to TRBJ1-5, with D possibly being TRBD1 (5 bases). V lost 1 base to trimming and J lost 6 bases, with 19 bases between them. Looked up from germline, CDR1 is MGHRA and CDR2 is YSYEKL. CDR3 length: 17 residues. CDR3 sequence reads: CASSQVGQGRVGQPQHF. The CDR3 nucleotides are TGCGCCAGCAGCCAAGTCGGGCAGGGCAGGGTTGGTCAGCCCCAGCATTTT.

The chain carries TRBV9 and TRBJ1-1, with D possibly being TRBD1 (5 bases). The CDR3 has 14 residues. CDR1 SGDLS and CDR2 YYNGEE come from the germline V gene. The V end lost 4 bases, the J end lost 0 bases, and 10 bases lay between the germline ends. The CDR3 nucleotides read TGTGCCAGCAGCCCAGGGTACCTGAACACTGAAGCTTTCTTT. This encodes CASSPGYLNTEAFF.

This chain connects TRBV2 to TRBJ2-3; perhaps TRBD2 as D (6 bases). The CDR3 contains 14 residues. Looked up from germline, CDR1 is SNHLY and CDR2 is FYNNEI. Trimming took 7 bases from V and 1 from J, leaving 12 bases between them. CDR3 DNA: TGTGCCAGCATCCCTTCGGGAGGCACAGATACGCAGTATTTT. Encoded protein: CASIPSGGTDTQYF.

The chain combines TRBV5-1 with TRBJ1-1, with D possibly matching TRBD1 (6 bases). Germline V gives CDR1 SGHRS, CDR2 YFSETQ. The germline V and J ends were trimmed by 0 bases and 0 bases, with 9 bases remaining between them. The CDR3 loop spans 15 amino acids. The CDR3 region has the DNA TGCGCCAGCAGCTTGGGGACAGCATTGAACACTGAAGCTTTCTTT. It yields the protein CASSLGTALNTEAFF.

This CDR3 is CASSSWDSPEQYF. DNA of the CDR3: TGTGCCAGCAGCTCGTGGGACAGCCCCGAGCAGTACTTC. The chain couples TRBV5-5 to TRBJ2-7; 7 nucleotides align to TRBD1. Germline CDR1 reads SGHKS; CDR2 reads YYEKEE (reference sequence). After removal of 3 bases from V and 6 bases from J, the junction contained 6 bases not matched to a gene. The CDR3 extends over 13 amino acids.

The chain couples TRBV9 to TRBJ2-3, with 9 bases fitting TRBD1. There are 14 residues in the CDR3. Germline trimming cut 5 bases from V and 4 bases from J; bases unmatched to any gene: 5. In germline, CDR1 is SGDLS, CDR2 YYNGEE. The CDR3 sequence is CASSQGQGADTQYF. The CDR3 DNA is TGTGCCAGCAGTCAGGGACAGGGCGCAGATACGCAGTATTTT. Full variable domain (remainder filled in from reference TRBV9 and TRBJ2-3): DSGVTQTPKHLITATGQRVTLRCSPRSGDLSVYWYQQSLDQGLQFLIQYYNGEERAKGNILERFSAQQFPDLHSELNLSSLELGDSALYFCASSQGQGADTQYFGPGTRLTVL.

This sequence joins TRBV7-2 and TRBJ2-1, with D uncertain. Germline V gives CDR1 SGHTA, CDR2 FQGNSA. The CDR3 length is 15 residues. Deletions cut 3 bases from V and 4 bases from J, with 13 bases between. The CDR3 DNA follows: TGTGCCAGCAGCTTGGCGTACAGTGCGTACAATGAGCAGTTCTTC. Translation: CASSLAYSAYNEQFF.

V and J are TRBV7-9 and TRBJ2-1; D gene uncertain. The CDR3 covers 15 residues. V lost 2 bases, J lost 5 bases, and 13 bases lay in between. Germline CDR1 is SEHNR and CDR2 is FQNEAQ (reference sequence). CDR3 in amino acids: CASSLLLLADNEQFF. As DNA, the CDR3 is TGTGCCAGCAGCTTACTACTACTGGCTGACAATGAGCAGTTCTTC.

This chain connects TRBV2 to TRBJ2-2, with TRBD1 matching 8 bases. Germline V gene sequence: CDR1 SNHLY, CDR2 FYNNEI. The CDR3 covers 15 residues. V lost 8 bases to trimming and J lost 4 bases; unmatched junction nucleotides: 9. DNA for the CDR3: TGTGCCAGCCGCCTCTGGACAGGGTTCACCGGGGAGCTGTTTTTT. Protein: CASRLWTGFTGELFF.

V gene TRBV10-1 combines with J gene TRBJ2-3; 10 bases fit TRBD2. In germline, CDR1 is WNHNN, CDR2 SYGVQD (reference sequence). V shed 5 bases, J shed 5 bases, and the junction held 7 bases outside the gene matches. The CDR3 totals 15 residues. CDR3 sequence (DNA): TGCGCCAGCAGTAAAAGCGGGAGGGGAGAAGATACGCAGTATTTT. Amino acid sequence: CASSKSGRGEDTQYF.

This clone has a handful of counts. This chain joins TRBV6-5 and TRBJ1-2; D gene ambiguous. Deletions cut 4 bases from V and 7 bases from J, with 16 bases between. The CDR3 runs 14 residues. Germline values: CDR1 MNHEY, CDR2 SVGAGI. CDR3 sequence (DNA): TGTGCCAGCAGTTTGGAGGGTAGGGAGGCTGGCTACACCTTC. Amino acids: CASSLEGREAGYTF.

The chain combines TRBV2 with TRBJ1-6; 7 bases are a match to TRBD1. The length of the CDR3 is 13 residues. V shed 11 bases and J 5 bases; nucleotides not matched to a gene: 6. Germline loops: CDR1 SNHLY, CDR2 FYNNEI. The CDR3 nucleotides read TGTGCCCCCCGGGACAGCGATAATTCACCCCTCCACTTT. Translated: CAPRDSDNSPLHF.

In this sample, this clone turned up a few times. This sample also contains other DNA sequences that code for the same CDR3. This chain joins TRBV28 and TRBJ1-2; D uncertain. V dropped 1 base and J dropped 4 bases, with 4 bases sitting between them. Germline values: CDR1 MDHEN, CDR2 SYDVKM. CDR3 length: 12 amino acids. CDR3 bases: TGTGCCAGCAGTTTATCTTCCTATGGCTACACCTTC. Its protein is CASSLSSYGYTF.